This T cell receptor beta chain was observed in a study of blood T cells in healthy people across ages. Study results and caveats: Long-lived donors exceeded aged donors in naive CD4+ cells and diversity. TCR beta diversity, measured per million T cells, fell in a roughly linear way with age. Possibly confounding the expanded clonotype changes was the fact that donor CMV status was unknown.

This clonotype showed up just a few times. As yet, its antigen is unknown. The use of a sample-barcoded 5' primer and a J-beta primer mix characterized a second PCR of 7 to 11 cycles. In TCRdb, the 5' RACE reads were re-called with MiXCR into one record per CDR3 protein. The table has 1.5 million to 2 million distinct CDR3 sequences, around half seen once; the top ten hold around 2.1%. V was pared by 8 bases and J by 4 bases, with 12 bases between. Germline V gene sequence: CDR1 SNHLY, CDR2 FYNNEI. The CDR3 is 13 residues long. The extraction recovered at least 5 micrograms of total RNA per sample. The V and J genes are TRBV2 and TRBJ2-1, with D tentatively TRBD2 (6 bases). The sequenced material came from blood. This TCR was recovered from a woman aged 40 to 50 in good health. The CDR3 region is CASGNGGYNEQFF. In nucleotides, the CDR3 is TGTGCCAGCGGGAACGGGGGTTACAATGAGCAGTTCTTC.